These T cell receptor beta chains were read from a single sample in a study of cytomegalovirus exposure and HLA in healthy donors. Assay: immunoSEQ multiplex PCR; the TCRdb copy retains only in-frame clones and omits some. The sample has some 140,000 clones; 65% to 85% are singletons. Source material: PBMCs. All receptors derive from a middle-aged woman in good health and CMV-seropositive. CDR3s include the opening cysteine and the closing phenylalanine or tryptophan. The order of the fields is clone size, D gene, J gene, V gene, CDR3 protein, CDR3 DNA. The D gene is left open where the match is weak. Clone size is shown for a subset of rows, as once, few, many or a class of expanded clone.

>.|.|TRBJ2-2|TRBV27
CASSPRGTGELFF
TGTGCCAGCAGTCCAAGGGGAACCGGGGAGCTGTTTTTT
>.|.|TRBJ2-2|TRBV19
CASRPGPNTGELFF
TGTGCCAGCCGACCGGGTCCCAACACCGGGGAGCTGTTTTTT
>.|TRBD2|TRBJ2-7|TRBV6-5
CASSYARGTSREQYF
TGTGCCAGCAGTTACGCCCGGGGGACTAGTCGCGAGCAGTACTTC
>.|TRBD1|TRBJ1-2|TRBV9
CASSSGQGYGYTF
TGTGCCAGCAGCTCCGGACAGGGATATGGCTACACCTTC
>.|.|TRBJ2-7|TRBV2
CASSIRQTYEQYF
TGTGCCAGCAGTATTCGACAGACCTACGAGCAGTACTTC
>.|.|TRBJ2-7|TRBV29-1
CSVTGASSYEQYF
TGCAGCGTGACAGGTGCTAGCTCCTACGAGCAGTACTTC
>.|TRBD1|TRBJ1-1|TRBV5-1
CASSLSTGQEAFF
TGCGCCAGCAGCTTATCCACGGGACAGGAAGCTTTCTTT
>once|.|TRBJ2-5|TRBV11-2
CASSSDTETQYF
TGTGCCAGCAGCTCGGACACTGAGACCCAGTACTTC
>.|.|TRBJ2-7|TRBV5-1
CASSPQGLTYEQYF
TGCGCCAGCAGTCCCCAAGGACTAACCTACGAGCAGTACTTC
>.|TRBD1|TRBJ2-7|TRBV15
CATSRDGTAAYEQYF
TGTGCCACCAGCAGAGATGGGACAGCCGCCTACGAGCAGTACTTC
>.|TRBD2|TRBJ2-1|TRBV19
CASSIDQREGLYNEQFF
TGTGCCAGTAGTATAGATCAGCGGGAGGGCCTCTACAATGAGCAGTTCTTC
>few|TRBD2|TRBJ2-1|TRBV6-1
CASSEVGGRIAEQFF
TGTGCCAGCAGTGAAGTGGGAGGGCGGATCGCTGAGCAGTTCTTC
>.|TRBD1|TRBJ1-5|TRBV28
CASSSGGATQPQHF
TGTGCCAGCAGTTCAGGGGGCGCAACCCAGCCCCAGCATTTT
>.|.|TRBJ1-5|TRBV6-4
CASRVLQGIHQPQHF
TGTGCCAGCAGGGTCCTACAGGGAATCCATCAGCCCCAGCATTTT
>.|.|TRBJ1-1|TRBV10-3
CAIRGPNLNTEAFF
TGTGCCATCAGGGGGCCCAACCTGAACACTGAAGCTTTCTTT
>once|TRBD1|TRBJ2-7|TRBV29-1
CSVVGQGVNYEQYF
TGCAGCGTTGTAGGACAGGGGGTAAACTACGAGCAGTACTTC
>.|.|TRBJ2-1|TRBV27
CASSASRGPNNEQFF
TGTGCCAGCAGCGCCTCCAGGGGACCGAACAATGAGCAGTTCTTC
>.|.|TRBJ2-7|TRBV19
CATQAASASYEQYF
TGTGCCACCCAAGCGGCTAGCGCTTCCTACGAGCAGTACTTC